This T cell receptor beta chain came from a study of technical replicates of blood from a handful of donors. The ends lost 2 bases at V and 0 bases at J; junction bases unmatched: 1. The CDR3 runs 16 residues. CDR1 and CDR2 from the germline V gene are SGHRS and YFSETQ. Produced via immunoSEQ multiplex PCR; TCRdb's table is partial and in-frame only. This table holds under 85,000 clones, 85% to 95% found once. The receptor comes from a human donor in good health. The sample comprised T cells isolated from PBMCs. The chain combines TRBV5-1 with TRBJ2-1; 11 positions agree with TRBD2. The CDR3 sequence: CASSLGTSGSYNEQFF. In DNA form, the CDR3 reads TGCGCCAGCAGCTTAGGGACTAGCGGCTCCTACAATGAGCAGTTCTTC.